This TCR beta chain is drawn from a study of shared clonotypes between healthy human individuals. The V gene's germline CDR1 is MNHNS and CDR2 SASEGT. The ends were cut back, 2 bases at V and 8 bases at J, with 9 bases in the middle. The CDR3 consists of 12 residues. Sequencing was performed with immunoSEQ multiplex PCR; in TCRdb, only in-frame clones are kept and a portion is missing. The table records under 600,000 clones, around 76% of them present only once. Specimen: PBMCs. This TCR was recovered from a woman between 40 and 50 years old in good health. Some clones in this sample may be carry-over from other donors' samples. The V call is TRBV6-1, the J call TRBJ1-1; the D is unclear. CDR3 residues: CASSEIGVEAFF. In DNA form, the CDR3 reads TGTGCCAGCAGTGAAATTGGGGTGGAAGCTTTCTTT.